The 17 T cell receptor beta chains given below trace back to one sample, sequenced in a study of Ad26.COV2.S vaccination and SARS-CoV-2 variants. Treatment specified: roughly 20 received Ad26.COV2.S at low or high dose, single or two shots; roughly five received placebo; per-sample allocation not given. Sampling took place 63 days after the first vaccine or placebo injection. Measured with immunoSEQ multiplex PCR; TCRdb has only the in-frame clones, and not every one. The table records over 400,000 clones, roughly nine tenths of them present only once. The sample in question was peripheral blood, obtained in a trial of Ad26.COV2.S vaccine versus placebo. Receptor source: a person between 18 and 60 years old who received the Ad26.COV2.S COVID-19 vaccine or a placebo.

The gene calls are TRBV6-2 or TRBV6-3 and TRBJ2-6, with a possible D match to TRBD1 (7 bases). The V gene's germline CDR1 is MNHEY and CDR2 SVGEGT. Trimming shortened V by 2 bases and J by 1 base, and 12 bases separated the two germline ends. The CDR3 length is 17 residues. The CDR3 loop is CASSYGDSGSGANVLTF. The CDR3 nucleotides read TGTGCCAGCAGTTACGGGGACAGCGGGTCTGGGGCCAACGTCCTGACTTTC.

The gene calls are TRBV5-5 and TRBJ2-3; D may be TRBD1 (6 bases). Trimming took off 0 bases at V and 4 bases at J, with 9 bases between the two ends. This CDR3 is 14 amino acids long. CDR1 SGHKS and CDR2 YYEKEE come from the germline V gene (reference sequence). The CDR3 loop is CASSLDRAADTQYF. For the CDR3, the DNA is TGTGCCAGCAGCTTGGACAGGGCGGCAGATACGCAGTATTTT.

The chain has TRBV4-1 and TRBJ1-4; D is ambiguous. Germline CDR1 reads MGHRA; CDR2 reads YSYEKL. V lost 1 base to trimming and J lost 6 bases, with 3 bases between them. The CDR3 consists of 12 residues. CDR3 loop: CASSQVYEKLFF. CDR3 in DNA: TGCGCCAGCAGCCAAGTTTATGAAAAACTGTTTTTT.

The V call is TRBV7-9, the J call TRBJ1-1; D remains ambiguous. The V gene's germline CDR1 is SEHNR and CDR2 FQNEAQ (reference sequence). V was pared by 2 bases and J by 0 bases, with 7 bases between. This CDR3 is built from 14 residues. The CDR3 DNA reads TGTGCCAGCAGCTTAATGGGGATGAACACTGAAGCTTTCTTT. Protein sequence: CASSLMGMNTEAFF. The variable domain in full, completed from reference TRBV7-9 and TRBJ1-1, reads DTGVSQNPRHKITKRGQNVTFRCDPISEHNRLYWYRQTLGQGPEFLTYFQNEAQLEKSRLLSDRFSAERPKGSFSTLEIQRTEQGDSAMYLCASSLMGMNTEAFFGQGTRLTVV.

This clone was counted a single time. The J gene is TRBJ2-5, the V gene TRBV4-2; 8 bases fit TRBD2. Losses at the gene ends were 0 bases for V and 7 bases for J; bases not matched to a gene: 10. This CDR3 region has 16 residues. Germline V gene sequence: CDR1 LGHNA, CDR2 YNFKEQ. CDR3 DNA: TGTGCCAGCAGCCAAGATTTGGGACTAGGGTTCGGGACCCAGTACTTC. It yields the protein CASSQDLGLGFGTQYF.

As regards this clone: A junction end diverges from the germline sequence, so it may reflect a read error. The genes are TRBV5-4 and TRBJ1-2; 7 bases align to TRBD1. The CDR3 loop spans 14 amino acids. From germline, CDR1 is SGHNT and CDR2 YYREEE (reference sequence). In DNA, the CDR3 is TGTGCCAGCAGCGGAGCTCCGGGACAGCCCTTTCTTGTCTTC. As protein: CASSGAPGQPFLVF.

The rearrangement links TRBV29-1 to TRBJ1-1, with D maybe TRBD1 (5 bases). The CDR3 has 11 residues. V gave up 5 bases and J gave up 10 bases, with 14 bases separating them. Germline CDR1 SQVTM, CDR2 ANQGSEA. CDR3: CSVQGVRGAFF. CDR3 in DNA: TGCAGCGTTCAAGGGGTGAGGGGAGCTTTCTTT.

This chain joins TRBV7-9 and TRBJ2-7; 10 nucleotides agree with TRBD1. Germline V CDR1 and CDR2: SEHNR, FQNEAQ (reference sequence). This CDR3 contains 14 residues. The trim removed 5 bases at V and 6 bases at J, leaving 7 bases unmatched. CDR3 DNA sequence: TGTGCCAGCAGCACTTCCGGGACAGGGGCCGAGCAGTACGTC. Its protein is CASSTSGTGAEQYV.

The chain carries TRBV3-1 (or the pseudogene TRBV3-2) and TRBJ1-4, with TRBD1 matching over 7 bases. J lost 7 bases, V lost 3 bases, and 5 bases had no gene match. Germline CDR1 is LGHDT and CDR2 is YNNKEL (reference sequence). The CDR3 is made up of 14 amino acids. This CDR3 reads CASSHQRQGEKLFF. CDR3 DNA: TGTGCCAGCAGCCATCAACGACAGGGTGAAAAACTGTTTTTT.

The CDR3 nucleotides read TGTGCCAGCAGCTTAGTTTGGACAGGGGATTCACCCCTCCACTTT. Its protein is CASSLVWTGDSPLHF. V and J are TRBV7-2 and TRBJ1-6; 9 bases align to TRBD1. Trimming took 1 base from V and 8 from J; bases not matched to a gene: 3. Germline loops: CDR1 SGHTA, CDR2 FQGNSA. The CDR3 is 15 residues long.

The J gene is TRBJ1-1, the V gene TRBV28; D is unclear. The CDR3 spans 15 residues. CDR1 MDHEN and CDR2 SYDVKM come from the germline V gene. The germline V and J ends were trimmed by 5 bases and 0 bases, with 13 bases remaining between them. CDR3 region: CASSPLPSLNTEAFF. The CDR3 DNA is TGTGCCAGCAGTCCCCTCCCTTCCTTGAACACTGAAGCTTTCTTT.

The V call is TRBV19, the J call TRBJ1-6, with 7 bases identical to TRBD1. Germline loops: CDR1 LNHDA, CDR2 SQIVND (reference sequence). The CDR3 contains 14 residues. Trimming cost V 4 bases and J 5 bases; bases outside gene matches: 2. The CDR3 DNA reads TGTGCCAGTAGTACGGGACAGAATAATTCACCCCTCCACTTT. This encodes CASSTGQNNSPLHF.

V is TRBV18 and J is TRBJ2-5, with D possibly being TRBD1 (5 bases). This CDR3 region has 14 residues. V was cut by 2 bases and J by 4 bases, with 11 bases left in between. Germline CDR1 and CDR2: KGHSH and LQKENI. The DNA of the CDR3 is TGTGCCAGCTCACCAGGTTTCCAGGGAGAGACCCAGTACTTC. It encodes CASSPGFQGETQYF.

This clone has just one count. The chain has TRBV19 and TRBJ2-5; D may match TRBD1 or TRBD2 (6 bases each). This CDR3 comprises 15 residues. The germline V gene encodes CDR1 LNHDA and CDR2 SQIVND (reference sequence). V was trimmed by 7 bases and J by 5 bases, leaving 20 bases between them. The CDR3 DNA sequence: TGTGCCAGTACCCCCAAGGGGGGCACAATTGAGACCCAGTACTTC. Translating gives CASTPKGGTIETQYF.

The genes are TRBV5-4 and TRBJ2-1; possibly TRBD1 for D (5 bases). Trimming removed 0 bases at V and 7 bases at J, with 14 bases between. CDR3 length equals 15 residues. CDR1 SGHNT and CDR2 YYREEE come from the germline V gene (reference sequence). The CDR3 here is CASSLGQGERNEQFF. DNA of the CDR3: TGTGCCAGCAGCTTGGGGCAGGGTGAGAGGAATGAGCAGTTCTTC.

This rearrangement joins TRBV24-1 to TRBJ1-1; TRBD1 matches 7 bases. CDR1 KGHDR and CDR2 SFDVKD come from the germline V gene. V was clipped by 4 bases and J by 9 bases; unmatched bases: 10. The CDR3 totals 14 residues. CDR3 DNA sequence: TGTGCCACCAGTGACTTCGACAGGGTCGCCAAAGCTTTCTTT. Translated: CATSDFDRVAKAFF.

The V call is TRBV12-3 or TRBV12-4, the J call TRBJ2-7; maybe TRBD1 (5 bases). Trimming pared 5 bases from V and 1 base from J, leaving 9 bases between. The CDR3 length is 13 residues. The CDR3, as DNA: TGTGCCAGCAGTATGGGGCGTTCCTACGAGCAGTACGTC. Protein sequence: CASSMGRSYEQYV.